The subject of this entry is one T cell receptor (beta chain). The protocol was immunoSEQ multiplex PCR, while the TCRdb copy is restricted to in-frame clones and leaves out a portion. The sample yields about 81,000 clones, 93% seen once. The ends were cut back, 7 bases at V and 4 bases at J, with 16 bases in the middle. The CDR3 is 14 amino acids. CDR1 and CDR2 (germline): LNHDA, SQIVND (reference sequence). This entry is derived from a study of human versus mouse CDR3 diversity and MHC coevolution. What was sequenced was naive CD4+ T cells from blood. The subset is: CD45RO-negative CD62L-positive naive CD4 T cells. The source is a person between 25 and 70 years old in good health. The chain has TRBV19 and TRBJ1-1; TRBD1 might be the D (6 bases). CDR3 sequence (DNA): TGTGCCAGTACCAGTAGCGGGGGCACCACTGAAGCTTTCTTT. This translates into CASTSSGGTTEAFF. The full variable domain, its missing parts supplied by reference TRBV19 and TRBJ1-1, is DGGITQSPKYLFRKEGQNVTLSCEQNLNHDAMYWYRQDPGQGLRLIYYSQIVNDFQKGDIAEGYSVSREKKESFPLTVTSAQKNPTAFYLCASTSSGGTTEAFFGQGTRLTVV.